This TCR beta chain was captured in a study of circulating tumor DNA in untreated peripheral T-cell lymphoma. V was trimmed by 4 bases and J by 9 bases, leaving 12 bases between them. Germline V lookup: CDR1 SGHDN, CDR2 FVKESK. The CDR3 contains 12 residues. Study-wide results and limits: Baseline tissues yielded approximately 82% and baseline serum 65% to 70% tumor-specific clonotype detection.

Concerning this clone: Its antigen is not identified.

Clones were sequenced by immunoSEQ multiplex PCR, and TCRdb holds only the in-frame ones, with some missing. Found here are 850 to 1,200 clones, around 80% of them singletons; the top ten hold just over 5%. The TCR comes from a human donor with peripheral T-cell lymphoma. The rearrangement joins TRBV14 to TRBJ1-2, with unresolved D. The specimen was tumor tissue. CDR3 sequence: CASSPRDGSYTF. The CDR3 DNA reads TGTGCCAGCAGCCCCCGGGATGGTAGCTACACCTTC.